These 32 T cell receptor beta chains originate from one sample sequenced in a study of patients and donors after allogeneic stem cell transplantation. One entry per CDR3 protein results from TCRdb running MiXCR on the RT-PCR reads. Found here are tens of thousands of distinct CDR3 sequences, about 48% of them singletons; the top ten hold around 55%. Sequenced: blood, either unsorted or a sorted T cell fraction (not recorded which). All receptors derive from a human donor who was either an allogeneic HSCT recipient or a stem cell or donor lymphocyte infusion donor (not recorded which). It is not recorded whose cells these are; they may come from a transplant donor.

The table lists this clonotype with a few counts. V usage is TRBV9 and J usage is TRBJ1-1; the D is unclear. CDR1 is SGDLS, CDR2 YYNGEE, per germline. V shed 3 bases and J shed 5 bases, with 14 bases lying between them. The CDR3 runs 14 residues. The CDR3 spells CASSALRHPTEAFF. CDR3 in DNA: TGTGCCAGCAGCGCCCTCAGGCACCCTACTGAAGCTTTCTTT.

This clonotype was seen just once. V and J are TRBV7-9 and TRBJ2-7; TRBD2 aligns across 11 bases. V dropped 0 bases and J dropped 3; count of bases not matched to a gene: 4. Germline V gives CDR1 SEHNR, CDR2 FQNEAQ (reference sequence). This CDR3 has 16 amino acids. CDR3 nucleotides: TGTGCCAGCAGCTTAGCTCTAGCGGGAGGTCGCTACGAGCAGTACTTC. Translated: CASSLALAGGRYEQYF.

This chain connects TRBV29-1 to TRBJ2-7; D might be TRBD1 (5 bases). Trimming removed 4 bases at V and 2 bases at J, with 12 bases between. Germline CDR1 SQVTM, CDR2 ANQGSEA. The CDR3 consists of 13 residues. The CDR3 nucleotides read TGCAGCGTTGTTCGACAGTTCACCTACGAGCAGTACTTC. It encodes CSVVRQFTYEQYF.

This chain connects TRBV12-3 or TRBV12-4 to TRBJ1-1; 8 bases fit TRBD1. With V trimmed by 3 bases and J by 7 bases, 7 bases remained unmatched. The CDR3 covers 14 residues. The CDR3 DNA reads as TGTGCCAGCAGTTTTTCAGGGGGCTATATTGAAGCTTTCTTT. Amino acid sequence: CASSFSGGYIEAFF.

The V gene is TRBV20-1, the J gene TRBJ1-1; D is unresolved. CDR3 size: 11 residues. V lost 6 bases to trimming and J lost 8 bases, with 13 bases between them. Germline-derived CDR1 and CDR2 are DFQATT and SNEGSKA (reference sequence). The CDR3 protein is CSALTAPEAFF. The CDR3 nucleotides read TGCAGTGCCCTGACCGCGCCGGAAGCTTTCTTT.

The rearrangement joins TRBV20-1 to TRBJ1-1; D not certain. V lost 1 base to trimming and J lost 8 bases, with 11 bases between them. The CDR3 totals 12 residues. Per the germline V gene, CDR1 is DFQATT and CDR2 is SNEGSKA (reference sequence). CDR3: CSARVGRREAFF. CDR3 sequence (DNA): TGCAGTGCTAGAGTCGGTAGGAGGGAAGCTTTCTTT.

This clonotype was seen a handful of times. The V and J genes are TRBV28 and TRBJ1-2; TRBD1 agrees at 7 bases. V dropped 4 bases and J dropped 2; count of bases not matched to a gene: 10. Germline CDR1 MDHEN, CDR2 SYDVKM. The CDR3 contains 16 residues. CDR3 nucleotide sequence: TGTGCCAGCAGTTCACGGGGACAGTTTTTAAACTATGGCTACACCTTC. This encodes CASSSRGQFLNYGYTF.

This chain joins TRBV28 and TRBJ1-2; tentative D call: TRBD1 (6 bases). Germline loops: CDR1 MDHEN, CDR2 SYDVKM. V was trimmed by 6 bases and J by 2 bases, leaving 22 bases between them. The CDR3 is made up of 17 amino acids. CDR3 in amino acids: CASRTGVSDRSNYGYTF. CDR3 coding DNA: TGTGCCAGCAGGACCGGAGTTTCGGACAGATCAAACTATGGCTACACCTTC.

V gene TRBV5-1 combines with J gene TRBJ1-1; D is uncertain. V lost 4 bases and J 4 bases, leaving 14 bases between the germline ends. This CDR3 is built from 14 residues. Germline values: CDR1 SGHRS, CDR2 YFSETQ. As DNA, the CDR3 is TGCGCCAGCAGCGCGAGGGTGTCCGTCACTGAAGCTTTCTTT. Residues: CASSARVSVTEAFF.

This clonotype appeared a few times. The V call is TRBV3-1, the J call TRBJ2-7, with 8 bases aligning to TRBD2. CDR1 is LGHDT and CDR2 is YNNKEL in the germline V gene (reference sequence). With V trimmed by 2 bases and J by 3 bases, 6 bases remained unmatched. This CDR3 has 15 residues. The CDR3 bases are TGTGCCAGCAGCCAACCACTAGCGGTGGTCTACGAGCAGTACTTC. It is translated as CASSQPLAVVYEQYF.

The chain has TRBV28 and TRBJ1-1; tentative D call: TRBD1 (5 bases). The CDR3 length is 13 residues. V shed 6 bases and J shed 3 bases, with 11 bases lying between them. Germline values: CDR1 MDHEN, CDR2 SYDVKM. The CDR3 reads CASSSGQDTEAFF. CDR3 nucleotides: TGTGCCAGCAGCTCTGGACAAGACACTGAAGCTTTCTTT.

The rearrangement uses TRBV6-5 and TRBJ1-2; D remains unclear. The CDR3 covers 15 residues. Germline V lookup: CDR1 MNHEY, CDR2 SVGAGI. Trimming took 6 bases from V and 4 from J, leaving 18 bases between them. CDR3 in amino acids: CASRPHGEGTYGYTF. The CDR3 DNA reads TGTGCCAGCAGACCCCACGGGGAGGGAACCTATGGCTACACCTTC.

This chain links TRBV7-9 with TRBJ1-5; TRBD1 agrees at 11 bases. CDR3 length: 16 residues. CDR1 and CDR2 (germline): SEHNR, FQNEAQ (reference sequence). Losses at the gene ends were 5 bases for V and 7 bases for J; bases not matched to a gene: 10. The CDR3 DNA follows: TGTGCCAGCAGCCCCACCGGGACAGGGGGACGGCAGCCCCAGCATTTT. Its protein is CASSPTGTGGRQPQHF. The entire variable domain, with the rest obtained from reference TRBV7-9 and TRBJ1-5, is as follows: DTGVSQNPRHKITKRGQNVTFRCDPISEHNRLYWYRQTLGQGPEFLTYFQNEAQLEKSRLLSDRFSAERPKGSFSTLEIQRTEQGDSAMYLCASSPTGTGGRQPQHFGDGTRLSIL.

The rearrangement uses TRBV12-3 or TRBV12-4 and TRBJ1-1; D possibly corresponds to TRBD1 (5 bases). The germline V and J ends were trimmed by 2 bases and 9 bases, with 10 bases remaining between them. The CDR3 runs to 12 residues. CDR3 in DNA: TGTGCCAGCAGTTTAAGCGGGGCCCAAGCTTTCTTT. Translation gives CASSLSGAQAFF.

This chain uses TRBV29-1 with TRBJ1-1; D gene unclear. The CDR3 extends over 14 amino acids. CDR1 and CDR2 from the germline V gene are SQVTM and ANQGSEA. The V and J ends lost 4 bases and 6 bases respectively, with 18 bases between them. The CDR3: CSVVGGRGAAEAFF. The CDR3 DNA is TGCAGCGTTGTAGGAGGGCGGGGAGCGGCTGAAGCTTTCTTT.

The CDR3 here is CSASASLVPSEQYF. CDR3 nucleotide sequence: TGCAGTGCCAGCGCCAGTCTCGTCCCCTCCGAGCAGTACTTC. The V call is TRBV20-1, the J call TRBJ2-7; D is unresolved. Between the trimmed V and J ends, which lost 6 bases and 6 bases, there was a span of 21 bases. The CDR3 is made up of 14 amino acids. Germline V lookup: CDR1 DFQATT, CDR2 SNEGSKA (reference sequence).

This clonotype was counted between two and nine times. This chain links TRBV20-1 with TRBJ1-4; unclear D gene. CDR1 DFQATT and CDR2 SNEGSKA come from the germline V gene (reference sequence). The CDR3 is 15 residues long. V was trimmed by 5 bases and J by 8 bases, leaving 21 bases between them. The CDR3 region has the DNA TGCAGTGCTGATTCCGGACGGTTGATGAAGGAAAAACTGTTTTTT. Translation gives CSADSGRLMKEKLFF.

The chain employs TRBV20-1 and TRBJ1-2; D ambiguous. This CDR3 spans 12 amino acids. Germline CDR1 DFQATT, CDR2 SNEGSKA (reference sequence). The V end was cut by 3 bases, the J end by 4 bases, with 9 bases between. In DNA form, the CDR3 reads TGCAGTGCTAGCCCCAGGATCTATGGCTACACCTTC. Protein sequence: CSASPRIYGYTF.

This clonotype came up a few times. The rearrangement joins TRBV7-2 to TRBJ1-1; TRBD1 matches 8 bases. Germline V lookup: CDR1 SGHTA, CDR2 FQGNSA. The CDR3 has 14 residues. Unmatched junction bases numbered 3, after V lost 5 bases and J lost 1 base. The DNA of the CDR3 is TGTGCCAGCAGCGCAGGACAGGGGAACACTGAAGCTTTCTTT. Translation gives CASSAGQGNTEAFF.

This clonotype was recorded many times. This chain uses TRBV7-9 with TRBJ1-1; 10 bases line up with TRBD1. The CDR3 totals 13 residues. Trimming removed 5 bases from V and 6 bases from J; junction bases left unmatched: 3. Germline CDR1 is SEHNR and CDR2 is FQNEAQ (reference sequence). Written as DNA, the CDR3 is TGTGCCAGCAGCGCCGGACAGGGGGCTGAAGCTTTCTTT. This translates into CASSAGQGAEAFF.

This clonotype has a single count. The chain employs TRBV12-3 or TRBV12-4 and TRBJ1-1; TRBD1 matches at 8 bases. This CDR3 region has 12 residues. Trimming removed 6 bases from V and 7 bases from J; junction bases left unmatched: 4. The CDR3 is CASRGQVFEAFF. The CDR3 DNA reads as TGTGCCAGCAGGGGACAGGTTTTTGAAGCTTTCTTT.

In its sample, this clonotype was seen once. This chain links TRBV7-2 with TRBJ1-5; 8 nucleotides match TRBD1. Germline V gene sequence: CDR1 SGHTA, CDR2 FQGNSA. Trimming removed 5 bases from V and 14 bases from J; junction bases left unmatched: 11. This CDR3 comprises 13 residues. CDR3 in DNA: TGTGCCAGCAGCCTCTCGACAGGGGAGGGGAAGCATTTT. This translates into CASSLSTGEGKHF.

The gene calls are TRBV12-3 or TRBV12-4 and TRBJ1-5; TRBD1 is a possible D gene (5 bases). The CDR3 is 14 residues long. V dropped 6 bases and J dropped 3 bases, with 12 bases sitting between them. The CDR3 bases are TGTGCCAGCAGATTTGACAGTACCAATCAGCCCCAGCATTTT. It codes for CASRFDSTNQPQHF.

This clonotype was counted a few times. The chain links TRBV12-3 or TRBV12-4 to TRBJ1-2, with no clear D. The CDR3 consists of 12 residues. The germline V and J ends were trimmed by 5 bases and 4 bases, with 8 bases remaining between them. As DNA, the CDR3 is TGTGCCAGCAGTCCTAATAGCTATGGCTACACCTTC. Its translation is CASSPNSYGYTF.

This clonotype has just a few counts. The chain recombines TRBV6-6 with TRBJ2-6, with D possibly being TRBD2 (5 bases). The V gene's germline CDR1 is MNHNY and CDR2 SVGAGI (reference sequence). V shed 4 bases and J shed 4 bases, with 14 bases lying between them. This CDR3 region has 16 residues. The CDR3 region is CASSSEESPGANVLTF. DNA of the CDR3: TGTGCCAGCAGTTCGGAGGAATCCCCCGGGGCCAACGTCCTGACTTTC.

This clonotype occurred a few times. This chain joins TRBV7-2 and TRBJ1-6; no reliable D call. The CDR3 has 18 residues. In germline, CDR1 is SGHTA, CDR2 FQGNSA. Trimming took 1 base from V and 0 from J, leaving 13 bases between them. The CDR3 reads CASSLVTSADSYNSPLHF. CDR3 sequence (DNA): TGTGCCAGCAGCTTAGTAACGAGTGCCGACTCCTATAATTCACCCCTCCACTTT.

V usage is TRBV5-1 and J usage is TRBJ1-5; D not resolved. V lost 4 bases and J 2 bases, leaving 10 bases between the germline ends. CDR3 size: 14 residues. CDR1 is SGHRS, CDR2 YFSETQ, per germline. For the CDR3, the DNA is TGCGCCAGCAGCACGGACGGCGGCAATCAGCCCCAGCATTTT. Its translation is CASSTDGGNQPQHF.

This clonotype occurred a few times. CDR3 DNA sequence: TGTGCCAGCAGTGAAGCCCCGGGGGGAGAGACTGAAGCTTTCTTT. It encodes CASSEAPGGETEAFF. This chain joins TRBV2 and TRBJ1-1; D is perhaps TRBD1 (5 bases). Germline CDR1 and CDR2: SNHLY and FYNNEI. The CDR3 extends over 15 amino acids. V lost 0 bases, J lost 5 bases, and 13 bases lay in between.

The chain combines TRBV5-1 with TRBJ1-3; unclear D gene. The germline CDR1 and CDR2 sequences are SGHRS and YFSETQ. The V end was cut by 0 bases, the J end by 0 bases, with 10 bases between. The CDR3 is 16 amino acids. Here the CDR3 reads CASSLVGQYSGNTIYF. The CDR3 DNA reads TGCGCCAGCAGCTTGGTCGGCCAATACTCTGGAAACACCATATATTTT.

The CDR3 nucleotides are TGTGCCAGCAGTTTAGAAGGGTTCAATGAGCAGTTCTTC. Translation: CASSLEGFNEQFF. This rearrangement joins TRBV12-3 or TRBV12-4 to TRBJ2-1, with no clear D. The germline V and J ends were trimmed by 1 base and 6 bases, with 7 bases remaining between them. This CDR3 is built from 13 residues.

This clonotype was observed at least ten times. This chain uses TRBV28 with TRBJ1-5, with 8 bases aligning to TRBD1. Germline V CDR1 and CDR2: MDHEN, SYDVKM. Unmatched junction bases numbered 12, after V lost 5 bases and J lost 6 bases. The length of the CDR3 is 16 residues. In DNA, the CDR3 is TGTGCCAGCAGTCCTATCAGGGGGCAGGGAGTTCAGCCCCAGCATTTT. Its translation is CASSPIRGQGVQPQHF. The whole variable domain, filled in from reference TRBV28 and TRBJ1-5, reads DVKVTQSSRYLVKRTGEKVFLECVQDMDHENMFWYRQDPGLGLRLIYFSYDVKMKEKGDIPEGYSVSREKKERFSLILESASTNQTSMYLCASSPIRGQGVQPQHFGDGTRLSIL.

J is TRBJ2-3 and V is TRBV12-3 or TRBV12-4, with 9 bases that match TRBD1. V lost 6 bases, J lost 2 bases, and 6 bases stayed unmatched. This CDR3 has 15 amino acids. CDR3 sequence reads: CASSPRDRVTDTQYF. The CDR3 DNA reads as TGTGCCAGCAGCCCCCGGGACAGGGTCACAGATACGCAGTATTTT.